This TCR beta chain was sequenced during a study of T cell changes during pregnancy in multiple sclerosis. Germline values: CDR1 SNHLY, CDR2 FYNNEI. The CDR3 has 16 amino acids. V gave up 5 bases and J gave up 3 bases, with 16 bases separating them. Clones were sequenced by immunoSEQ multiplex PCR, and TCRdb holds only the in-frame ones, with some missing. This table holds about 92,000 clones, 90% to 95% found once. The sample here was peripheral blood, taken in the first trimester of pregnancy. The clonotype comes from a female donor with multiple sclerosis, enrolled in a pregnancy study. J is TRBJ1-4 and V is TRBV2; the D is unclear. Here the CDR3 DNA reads TGTGCCAGCAGTACAGAACAAACAATGGCTAATGAAAAACTGTTTTTT. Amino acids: CASSTEQTMANEKLFF.